A selection of T cell receptor beta chains follows, all from one sample in a study of OX40 agonist ivuxolimab in advanced cancers. The table came from immunoSEQ multiplex PCR; TCRdb's copy has only in-frame clones and leaves some out. This repertoire shows fewer than 85,000 clones, around 90% found once; its top ten account for roughly 0.4%. This sample comprised CD4+ or CD8+ T cells sorted from blood, obtained in a trial of the OX40 agonist ivuxolimab. The receptor set was obtained from an adult with an advanced solid tumor such as melanoma, head and neck, liver or kidney cancer. The conserved cysteine and the conserved F or W are not part of the CDR3 here.

V,J,CDR3
TRBV7-9,TRBJ2-7,ASSGFTGLYYEQY
TRBV7-9,TRBJ2-3,ASSLGGGLSDTQY
TRBV7-8,TRBJ2-1,ASSLSLTSGGSNEQF
TRBV27,TRBJ2-1,ASSLGLRGSSYNEQF
TRBV19,TRBJ1-3,ASSFAGGDTIY
TRBV5-5,TRBJ2-2,ASSSLLDTGELF
TRBV10-3,TRBJ2-7,AINAGIGAYEQY
TRBV18,TRBJ1-4,ASNPGATNEKLF
TRBV4-2,TRBJ2-3,ASSLLIRDGAPDTQY
TRBV7-2,TRBJ2-5,ASSYSLGAGAETQY
TRBV7-9,TRBJ2-4,ASSLRTGENIQY
TRBV5-1,TRBJ2-5,ASSEGTPSQETQY
TRBV6-5,TRBJ2-7,ASSLDRHEQY
TRBV5-1,TRBJ1-2,ASSLVGGAGYGYT
TRBV7-2,TRBJ2-1,ASSLIPPSWGDYNEQF
TRBV11-3,TRBJ2-6,ASSDSRPANVLT
TRBV27,TRBJ2-1,ASIRLAGAWGEQF
TRBV7-3,TRBJ2-3,ASSSRAGGPTDTQY
TRBV30,TRBJ2-5,AWSQQPGETQY
TRBV6-5,TRBJ1-5,ASSYSSAFNQPQH
TRBV7-9,TRBJ1-1,ASSSTGTGYTEAF
TRBV29-1,TRBJ1-2,SVGLGTNYGYT
TRBV18,TRBJ1-1,ASSPPGQGRAEAF
TRBV4-3,TRBJ1-1,ASSQTRGAGTEAF
TRBV7-6,TRBJ2-1,ASSLGYLDEQF
TRBV18,TRBJ1-3,ASSPPRSSGNTIY
TRBV15,TRBJ1-1,ATSRDGREGGAEAF
TRBV28,TRBJ2-7,ASRRHLYEQY
TRBV7-2,TRBJ2-1,ASSAQTSGRLNEQF
TRBV5-6,TRBJ1-2,ASSLGQGDGYT
TRBV15,TRBJ2-5,ATSSPGQSQETQY
TRBV7-2,TRBJ2-3,ASSGDSTDTQY
TRBV7-6,TRBJ2-7,ASSQLAVSYEQY
TRBV28,TRBJ1-1,AARRQGNTEAF
TRBV5-1,TRBJ2-6,ASSLALQGAVLT
TRBV29-1,TRBJ1-1,SVEDGGLNTEAF
TRBV27,TRBJ2-3,ASSFSGRISDTQY
TRBV5-4,TRBJ2-1,ASSLAGGKGQF
TRBV29-1,TRBJ1-4,SPRTLSNEKLF
TRBV6-6,TRBJ1-1,ASSYDTRGNTEAF
TRBV7-9,TRBJ1-1,ASSLVSGALNTEAF
TRBV19,TRBJ2-7,ASSIDIGRSTFYEQY
TRBV6-6,TRBJ1-1,ASSYSAPGLEAF
TRBV25-1,TRBJ2-1,ASRAVRAAYNEQF
TRBV14,TRBJ2-7,ASSQVRGQGFQY
TRBV28,TRBJ1-1,ASSFQGPMNTEAF
TRBV7-2,TRBJ2-7,ASSFQGASYEQY
TRBV6-6,TRBJ2-2,ASRPRVSRNTGELF
TRBV11-2,TRBJ1-5,ASSGQINQPQH
TRBV14,TRBJ1-1,ASSQNSRTEAF